Listed below are T cell receptor beta chains from one sample, sequenced in a study of human T cells and chemical hapten exposure. MiXCR, applied by TCRdb to the RACE reads, yields one record per CDR3 protein. There are some 350,000 distinct CDR3 sequences in the sample; 5.5% to 8% occur only once, and approximately 8.9% lies in the top ten. The sequencing used whole blood, collected in connection with sensitization to the hapten diphenylcyclopropenone (DPC). The source of these receptors is a woman between 18 and 29 years old with alopecia areata. Some clones in this sample may be carry-over from other donors' samples. CDR3s include the opening cysteine and the closing phenylalanine or tryptophan. The order of the fields is J gene, D gene, V gene, clone size, CDR3 protein, CDR3 DNA. D genes are given only for firm matches. Size tells how often a clone was seen (once, few, many) or the class of an expanded clone, and some rows leave it out.

>TRBJ2-5|.|TRBV6-6|many
CASSYSPDSPWETQYF
TGTGCCAGCAGTTACTCCCCGGACAGCCCATGGGAGACCCAGTACTTC
>TRBJ2-3|.|TRBV2|many
CASSEGSNLRTDTQYF
TGTGCCAGCAGTGAAGGTTCGAATTTAAGAACAGATACGCAGTATTTT
>TRBJ1-1|.|TRBV20-1|.
CSAKTRASYTEAFF
TGCAGTGCAAAAACCCGGGCCTCCTACACTGAAGCTTTCTTT
>TRBJ2-5|.|TRBV10-3|many
CAISESGGRETQYF
TGTGCCATCAGTGAGTCTGGGGGGCGAGAGACCCAGTACTTC
>TRBJ1-1|.|TRBV13|few
CASSRAQHEAFF
TGTGCCAGCTCAAGGGCCCAGCATGAAGCTTTCTTT
>TRBJ2-5|.|TRBV6-2/TRBV6-3|many
CASSESRETQYF
TGTGCCAGCAGCGAATCAAGGGAGACCCAGTACTTC
>TRBJ2-1|TRBD2|TRBV29-1|few
CSVASSTSGGTEQFF
TGCAGCGTTGCTTCTTCGACTAGCGGGGGAACTGAGCAGTTCTTC
>TRBJ1-2|TRBD1|TRBV12-3/TRBV12-4|many
CASNVDRVGGYTF
TGTGCCAGCAACGTGGACAGGGTTGGAGGCTACACCTTC
>TRBJ1-5|.|TRBV28|few
CASRERVQPQHF
TGTGCCAGCAGGGAAAGGGTTCAGCCCCAGCATTTT
>TRBJ1-6|.|TRBV3-1|.
CASSQDSSAPNSPLHF
TGTGCCAGCAGCCAAGATTCTTCAGCCCCCAATTCACCCCTCCACTTT
>TRBJ2-5|TRBD2|TRBV12-5|.
CASATGLAGGRETQYF
TGTGCTAGTGCTACCGGACTAGCGGGGGGTAGAGAGACCCAGTACTTC
>TRBJ2-6|TRBD1|TRBV5-1|many
CASSTGQGSGANVLTF
TGCGCCAGCAGCACGGGACAGGGCTCTGGGGCCAACGTCCTGACTTTC
>TRBJ1-1|TRBD1|TRBV28|few
CASTPPAGQGVAFF
TGTGCCAGCACCCCCCCCGCCGGACAGGGTGTCGCTTTCTTT
>TRBJ2-2|TRBD1|TRBV13|many
CASSRDRGPGELFF
TGTGCCAGCAGCCGGGACAGGGGACCCGGGGAGCTGTTTTTT
>TRBJ2-2|.|TRBV5-8|few
CASSLGQGRPHNTGELFF
TGTGCCAGCAGCTTGGGTCAGGGGCGACCCCACAACACCGGGGAGCTGTTTTTT
>TRBJ1-3|TRBD1|TRBV10-3|few
CAISERTGGSGNTIYF
TGTGCCATCAGTGAGCGGACAGGGGGCTCTGGAAACACCATATATTTT
>TRBJ2-5|.|TRBV27|.
CASSLSWSGSETQYF
TGTGCCAGCAGTTTATCGTGGTCAGGTTCAGAGACCCAGTACTTC
>TRBJ1-4|.|TRBV11-2|.
CASSLDRSRGDEKLFF
TGTGCCAGCAGCTTAGATCGGTCCCGGGGGGATGAAAAACTGTTTTTT
>TRBJ2-5|TRBD2|TRBV7-2|many
CASSPLGGGGRKTQYF
TGTGCCAGCAGCCCCTTGGGCGGCGGGGGTAGGAAGACCCAGTACTTC
>TRBJ2-1|TRBD2|TRBV4-3|few
CASSQEAGGAYNEQFF
TGCGCCAGCAGCCAAGAGGCGGGGGGTGCCTACAATGAGCAGTTCTTC
>TRBJ2-7|.|TRBV7-9|.
CASSLGSSGVHYEQYF
TGTGCCAGCAGCTTAGGTTCGTCAGGGGTACACTACGAGCAGTACTTC
>TRBJ2-6|.|TRBV5-5|.
CASSSGLAGANVLTF
TGTGCCAGCAGCTCAGGGTTGGCTGGGGCCAACGTCCTGACTTTC
>TRBJ2-1|TRBD2|TRBV6-1|many
CASRKLAHEQFF
TGTGCCAGCAGGAAACTAGCGCATGAGCAGTTCTTC
>TRBJ1-5|.|TRBV6-2/TRBV6-3|.
CASSYGGGRNQPQHF
TGTGCCAGCAGTTACGGAGGGGGTAGGAATCAGCCCCAGCATTTT
>TRBJ2-2|.|TRBV24-1|many
CATSDRVVHTGELFF
TGTGCCACCAGTGACAGGGTGGTCCACACCGGGGAGCTGTTTTTT
>TRBJ1-2|.|TRBV18|.
CASSSSTGNSNYGYTF
TGTGCCAGCTCATCTTCGACAGGCAACTCTAACTATGGCTACACCTTC
>TRBJ2-3|TRBD2|TRBV20-1|.
CSAIGLAPTDTQYF
TGCAGTGCTATAGGACTAGCCCCCACAGATACGCAGTATTTT
>TRBJ1-5|.|TRBV2|few
CASRGAVRQPQHF
TGTGCCAGCAGGGGGGCAGTCCGTCAGCCCCAGCATTTT
>TRBJ1-5|.|TRBV20-1|.
CSASPVGRGNQPQHF
TGCAGTGCTAGCCCCGTAGGCAGAGGCAATCAGCCCCAGCATTTT
>TRBJ1-3|.|TRBV7-9|few
CAPRMIDSSGNTIYF
TGTGCCCCACGGATGATAGATTCCTCTGGAAACACCATATATTTT
>TRBJ1-3|.|TRBV28|.
CASSPGGNRSGNTIYF
TGTGCCAGCAGTCCGGGAGGTAACCGCTCTGGAAACACCATATATTTT
>TRBJ1-2|.|TRBV11-2|.
CASSSDLILYGYTF
TGTGCCAGCAGCTCCGACCTGATTCTATATGGCTACACCTTC
>TRBJ2-3|TRBD2|TRBV6-5|few
CASSLAGGLISTDTQYF
TGTGCCAGCAGCCTAGCGGGGGGCCTCATTAGCACAGATACGCAGTATTTT
>TRBJ1-6|.|TRBV4-3|.
CASSEDSGQTSPLHF
TGCGCCAGCAGCGAAGATTCAGGACAAACCTCACCCCTCCACTTT
>TRBJ2-3|.|TRBV20-1|many
CSASRSTDTQYF
TGCAGTGCTTCCCGGAGCACAGATACGCAGTATTTT
>TRBJ2-1|.|TRBV2|many
CASSLDFNNEQFF
TGTGCCAGCAGTCTGGACTTTAACAATGAGCAGTTCTTC
>TRBJ2-3|TRBD2|TRBV5-1|many
CASSGILAGRRGADTQYF
TGCGCCAGCAGCGGTATACTAGCGGGCCGCCGGGGGGCAGATACGCAGTATTTT
>TRBJ1-4|.|TRBV12-3/TRBV12-4|many
CASRPSWSTNEKLFF
TGTGCCAGCAGACCCTCCTGGTCAACTAATGAAAAACTGTTTTTT
>TRBJ1-4|.|TRBV11-2|.
CASSIQGSQKLFF
TGTGCCAGCAGCATACAGGGTTCGCAAAAACTGTTTTTT
>TRBJ2-3|TRBD1|TRBV6-2/TRBV6-3|few
CASSSTGEGADTQYF
TGTGCCAGCAGTTCGACAGGGGAAGGTGCAGATACGCAGTATTTT
>TRBJ1-2|.|TRBV11-2|few
CASSLGGHYGYTF
TGTGCCAGCAGCTTAGGGGGACACTATGGCTACACCTTC
>TRBJ2-2|.|TRBV20-1|.
CSASNYPTGELFF
TGCAGTGCTAGCAACTACCCCACCGGGGAGCTGTTTTTT
>TRBJ2-7|TRBD1|TRBV20-1|.
CSARDPWGQGREQYF
TGCAGTGCTAGAGATCCATGGGGACAGGGACGGGAGCAGTACTTC
>TRBJ2-3|TRBD1|TRBV4-2|.
CASSQEFTGTGDLDTQYF
TGTGCCAGCAGCCAAGAGTTTACCGGGACAGGGGATCTAGATACGCAGTATTTT
>TRBJ2-3|TRBD1|TRBV7-2|many
CASSSQGAQDTQYF
TGTGCCAGCAGCTCTCAGGGGGCTCAAGATACGCAGTATTTT
>TRBJ1-5|.|TRBV12-3/TRBV12-4|.
CASSLEQISNQPQHF
TGTGCCAGCAGTTTAGAGCAGATTAGCAATCAGCCCCAGCATTTT
>TRBJ1-1|.|TRBV4-1|.
CASSLSGGILNTEAFF
TGCGCCAGCAGCCTCAGCGGGGGGATCCTGAACACTGAAGCTTTCTTT
>TRBJ1-6|.|TRBV7-3|few
CASSALGFTSPLHF
TGTGCCAGCAGCGCTTTAGGGTTTACTTCACCCCTCCACTTT
>TRBJ1-4|.|TRBV12-3/TRBV12-4|many
CASSPPGGEKLFF
TGTGCCAGCAGCCCCCCGGGGGGAGAAAAACTGTTTTTT
>TRBJ1-1|.|TRBV28|few
CASSLRGFITFF
TGTGCCAGCAGTTTAAGGGGGTTTATAACTTTCTTT
>TRBJ1-5|.|TRBV10-3|few
CAIGYSNQPQHF
TGTGCCATCGGCTATAGCAATCAGCCCCAGCATTTT
>TRBJ2-7|.|TRBV28|.
CASSLLTVTAYEQYF
TGTGCCAGCAGTTTATTAACTGTGACTGCCTACGAGCAGTACTTC
>TRBJ2-3|.|TRBV20-1|many
CSASGTDTQYF
TGCAGTGCTAGTGGCACAGATACGCAGTATTTT
>TRBJ2-3|TRBD1|TRBV6-6|few
CASSSPDRDGRDTQYF
TGTGCCAGCAGTTCCCCAGACAGGGATGGGAGAGATACGCAGTATTTT
>TRBJ1-1|.|TRBV12-3/TRBV12-4|many
CASSFSGKGAEAFF
TGTGCCAGCAGTTTCTCGGGGAAGGGCGCTGAAGCTTTCTTT
>TRBJ1-5|.|TRBV6-4|.
CASTSDSEGNQPQHF
TGTGCCAGCACTTCGGACAGTGAGGGCAATCAGCCCCAGCATTTT
>TRBJ1-2|.|TRBV29-1|few
CSVAGQSGSGYTF
TGCAGCGTTGCAGGACAGTCAGGCTCCGGCTACACCTTC
>TRBJ2-2|.|TRBV3-1|few
CASSQDLSNTGELFF
TGTGCCAGCAGCCAAGATCTCTCCAACACCGGGGAGCTGTTTTTT
>TRBJ2-7|.|TRBV6-2/TRBV6-3|.
CASIRGGTVEQYF
TGTGCCAGCATCCGAGGAGGTACAGTCGAGCAGTACTTC
>TRBJ1-6|.|TRBV7-9|.
CASSPGSPLHF
TGTGCCAGCAGCCCCGGTTCACCCCTCCACTTT